This is a list of T cell receptor beta chains from one sample in a study of T-cell reconstitution after alpha-beta-depleted transplantation in children. From the PCR reads, TCRdb called clonotypes with MiXCR, one entry per CDR3 protein. Counted here are 450,000 to 550,000 distinct CDR3 sequences, over 10% occurring once; the ten biggest clones make up about 15%. This specimen was PBMCs, mostly from graft donor cells, taken 180 days after TCRalphabeta/CD19-depleted stem cell transplant. The receptors were gathered from a female patient aged 2-15 years who had a stem cell transplant for aplastic anemia, so the T cells may come from the graft donor. Both conserved end residues are trimmed from each CDR3. The D gene is left open where the match is weak. The listing skips clone size in some rows; elsewhere it reads once, few, many or a size class.

>-|TRBJ2-7|-|TRBV12-3/TRBV12-4|15
ASSLSSLSTGSYEQY
>TRBD1|TRBJ2-3|few|TRBV3-1|13
ASTGTAASTDTQY
>-|TRBJ2-2|few|TRBV20-1|11
SARRTSTGELF
>-|TRBJ2-1|many|TRBV2|13
ASSEIAVGNNEQF
>-|TRBJ1-5|few|TRBV6-5|13
ASSYSSKGDQPQH
>TRBD2|TRBJ2-1|few|TRBV7-8|15
ASSFTSEIPTYNEQF
>TRBD2|TRBJ2-1|few|TRBV20-1|13
SARRTSGRRNEQF
>TRBD2|TRBJ2-3|few|TRBV6-1|13
ASSDGAGVTDTQY
>-|TRBJ2-2|-|TRBV6-2/TRBV6-3|18
ASSYAPPRRGSPGAGELF
>TRBD2|TRBJ2-1|-|TRBV27|13
AGSSGLAGYNEQF
>-|TRBJ2-5|few|TRBV7-2|10
ASSLGQPTQY
>-|TRBJ2-3|many|TRBV7-2|12
ASSSQGRTDTQY
>-|TRBJ1-1|-|TRBV4-3|14
ASSQEGPSRPTEAF
>-|TRBJ1-4|-|TRBV15|12
ATSRTGGEGKLF
>TRBD2|TRBJ2-1|once|TRBV12-3/TRBV12-4|17
ACSPGLGLAGGAYNEQF
>TRBD1|TRBJ1-2|few|TRBV18|14
ASSSSRDRDAYGYT
>-|TRBJ2-2|few|TRBV25-1|12
ASTRTDGTGELF
>-|TRBJ2-1|few|TRBV30|14
AWSPGGPSSYNEQF
>TRBD1|TRBJ2-7|-|TRBV28|14
ASSFAGTGSSYEQY
>TRBD2|TRBJ2-5|many|TRBV20-1|13
SAGSTSGRWETQY
>-|TRBJ2-3|few|TRBV27|13
ASSLAPVKTDTQY
>-|TRBJ1-2|few|TRBV29-1|13
SVGIFAIRGYGYT
>-|TRBJ2-2|few|TRBV30|13
AWSVGPARGGELF
>-|TRBJ2-5|few|TRBV7-8|12
ASSPQWQGETQY